The 31 T cell receptor beta chains below were found in one sample sequenced in a study of T-cell reconstitution after alpha-beta-depleted transplantation in children. Library preparation (for TCRbeta) was performed with unique molecular identifiers. One entry per CDR3 protein results from TCRdb running MiXCR on the PCR reads. The repertoire holds over 450,000 distinct CDR3 sequences, more than 9% seen once, with around 2% in the top ten. The input for sequencing was PBMCs, taken before TCRalphabeta/CD19-depleted stem cell transplant. These receptors all come from a child younger than 10 with inherited bone marrow failure, due to receive a stem cell transplant.

Remarks on this clonotype: This could be a read error, since a much larger clone is one nucleotide away. This chain connects TRBV4-1 to TRBJ1-5; tentatively, D is TRBD1 (5 bases). V lost 1 base and J 8 bases, leaving 12 bases between the germline ends. This CDR3 is 14 amino acids long. Germline values: CDR1 MGHRA, CDR2 YSYEKL. CDR3 coding DNA: TGCGCCAGCAGCCAAGGAGGGGCCGGTGAGCCCCAGCATTTT. This encodes CASSQGGAGEPQHF.

The chain joins TRBV27 to TRBJ2-7; 7 bases are shared with TRBD1. Unmatched junction bases numbered 7, after V lost 5 bases and J lost 0 bases. Germline CDR1 and CDR2: MNHEY and SMNVEV (reference sequence). The length of the CDR3 is 15 residues. The CDR3 reads CASSGKTGSSYEQYF. CDR3 nucleotide sequence: TGTGCCAGCAGTGGGAAGACAGGGAGCTCCTACGAGCAGTACTTC.

This clonotype was found many times. The genes are TRBV7-2 and TRBJ1-5; the D is unclear. This CDR3 is 13 amino acids long. Trimming took off 4 bases at V and 5 bases at J, with 9 bases between the two ends. Germline V gene data show CDR1 as SGHTA and CDR2 as FQGNSA. The CDR3 sequence: CASSWEAYQPQHF. CDR3 sequence (DNA): TGTGCCAGCAGCTGGGAGGCCTATCAGCCCCAGCATTTT.

This clonotype appeared many times. The rearrangement uses TRBV4-3 and TRBJ2-3; 10 bases are shared with TRBD2. Germline values: CDR1 LGHNA, CDR2 YSLEER. The V and J ends lost 4 bases and 0 bases, in that order; junction bases with no gene match: 7. This CDR3 is 17 amino acids long. CDR3 in amino acids: CASSPGVAGGSTDTQYF. In DNA form, the CDR3 reads TGCGCCAGCAGCCCGGGGGTAGCGGGAGGCAGCACAGATACGCAGTATTTT.

This clonotype was detected many times. The chain joins TRBV7-9 to TRBJ2-5; 14 bases are a match to TRBD2. The CDR3 is 17 residues long. The V segment lost 5 bases and the J segment 3 bases; nucleotides outside the gene matches: 8. Germline-derived CDR1 and CDR2 are SEHNR and FQNEAQ (reference sequence). Here the CDR3 reads CASSVGLAGVREETQYF. CDR3 coding DNA: TGTGCCAGCAGCGTGGGACTAGCGGGAGTAAGGGAAGAGACCCAGTACTTC.

The chain uses TRBV28 and TRBJ2-1; D is unclear. Germline CDR1 and CDR2: MDHEN and SYDVKM. The CDR3 consists of 14 residues. Trimming removed 5 bases from V and 6 bases from J, with 14 bases in between. The CDR3 DNA follows: TGTGCCAGCAGTGTTCGACCATACGGCAATGAGCAGTTCTTC. Its translation is CASSVRPYGNEQFF. The entire variable domain, with the rest obtained from reference TRBV28 and TRBJ2-1, is as follows: DVKVTQSSRYLVKRTGEKVFLECVQDMDHENMFWYRQDPGLGLRLIYFSYDVKMKEKGDIPEGYSVSREKKERFSLILESASTNQTSMYLCASSVRPYGNEQFFGPGTRLTVL.

This clonotype was counted many times. V usage is TRBV3-1 and J usage is TRBJ1-4; D perhaps matches TRBD1 (6 bases). The CDR3 is 14 amino acids. The germline gives CDR1 LGHDT, CDR2 YNNKEL (reference sequence). The V end lost 3 bases, the J end lost 8 bases, and 13 bases lay between the germline ends. The CDR3 is CASSQGGAGEKLFF. In DNA form, the CDR3 reads TGTGCCAGCAGCCAGGGGGGCGCCGGGGAAAAACTGTTTTTT.

This clonotype occurred many times. The V and J genes are TRBV7-2 and TRBJ2-3; D may be TRBD2 (6 bases). V was clipped by 2 bases and J by 3 bases, with 12 bases between them. The CDR3 runs to 15 residues. The germline V gene encodes CDR1 SGHTA and CDR2 FQGNSA. The CDR3 region is CASSLWGGTTDTQYF. The DNA for the CDR3 is TGTGCCAGCAGCTTATGGGGCGGGACGACAGATACGCAGTATTTT.

This chain uses TRBV30 with TRBJ2-3; tentative D call: TRBD2 (6 bases). CDR1 and CDR2 (germline): GTSNPN, SVGIG (reference sequence). V gave up 4 bases and J gave up 0 bases, with 11 bases separating them. The CDR3 is made up of 14 amino acids. CDR3 region: CAWTASASTDTQYF. The DNA for the CDR3 is TGTGCCTGGACGGCTAGCGCGAGCACAGATACGCAGTATTTT.

This clonotype was recorded many times. The chain links TRBV20-1 to TRBJ2-7; 8 bases are a match to TRBD2. This CDR3 has 12 amino acids. J lost 5 bases, V lost 6 bases, and 6 bases had no gene match. Germline V gene sequence: CDR1 DFQATT, CDR2 SNEGSKA (reference sequence). Written as DNA, the CDR3 is TGCAGTGCAGACCATAGCGGGGACGAGCAGTACTTC. Protein: CSADHSGDEQYF.

This rearrangement joins TRBV5-4 to TRBJ1-3; tentatively, D is TRBD1 (6 bases). The CDR3 totals 15 residues. Germline CDR1 reads SGHNT; CDR2 reads YYREEE (reference sequence). V was pared by 1 base and J by 2 bases, with 10 bases between. As DNA, the CDR3 is TGTGCCAGCAGCTTGATGGGGGGGCCTGGAAACACCATATATTTT. As protein: CASSLMGGPGNTIYF.

This clonotype has a count of ten or more. The chain carries TRBV29-1 and TRBJ2-1, with D possibly TRBD2 on 5 matching bases. V gave up 4 bases and J gave up 6 bases, with 16 bases separating them. CDR1 is SQVTM and CDR2 is ANQGSEA in the germline V gene. The CDR3 has 14 residues. The CDR3 nucleotides are TGCAGCGTTGTAGGGTCTAGCTTGATCAATGAGCAGTTCTTC. Translating it yields CSVVGSSLINEQFF.

This clonotype has ten or more counts. This rearrangement joins TRBV7-9 to TRBJ2-2; D possibly uses TRBD1 or TRBD2 (6 bases each). Trimming took 6 bases from V and 2 from J, leaving 10 bases between them. The germline gives CDR1 SEHNR, CDR2 FQNEAQ (reference sequence). There are 14 residues in the CDR3. CDR3 amino acids: CASREGQNTGELFF. CDR3 nucleotide sequence: TGTGCCAGCAGGGAGGGACAAAACACCGGGGAGCTGTTTTTT. Together with reference TRBV7-9 and TRBJ2-2, the CDR3 gives the full variable domain: DTGVSQNPRHKITKRGQNVTFRCDPISEHNRLYWYRQTLGQGPEFLTYFQNEAQLEKSRLLSDRFSAERPKGSFSTLEIQRTEQGDSAMYLCASREGQNTGELFFGEGSRLTVL.

This clonotype was picked up many times. The chain couples TRBV9 to TRBJ2-7; D possibly uses TRBD1 or TRBD2 (5 bases each). V shed 0 bases and J shed 6 bases, with 13 bases lying between them. The germline V gene encodes CDR1 SGDLS and CDR2 YYNGEE. The CDR3 contains 14 residues. CDR3 sequence (DNA): TGTGCCAGCAGCGTAGAGGGGCTAGCTGGCGAGCAGTACTTC. Amino acid sequence: CASSVEGLAGEQYF.

The chain has TRBV2 and TRBJ2-2, with D uncertain. V lost 11 bases and J lost 5, with 15 bases in between. CDR1 SNHLY and CDR2 FYNNEI come from the germline V gene. The CDR3 spans 13 residues. CDR3 sequence: CALGPMKTGELFF. DNA for the CDR3: TGTGCCCTCGGACCGATGAAGACCGGGGAGCTGTTTTTT.

This clonotype was recorded at least ten times. The genes are TRBV20-1 and TRBJ2-5; 11 nucleotides agree with TRBD2. The CDR3 sequence is 15 residues long. The germline CDR1 and CDR2 sequences are DFQATT and SNEGSKA (reference sequence). V was clipped by 0 bases and J by 5 bases; unmatched bases: 5. The CDR3 sequence: CSARDISGRVETQYF. In nucleotides, the CDR3 is TGCAGTGCTAGAGATATTAGCGGGAGGGTGGAGACCCAGTACTTC.

The chain links TRBV12-3 or TRBV12-4 to TRBJ2-1; TRBD1 aligns across 8 bases. Losses at the gene ends were 6 bases for V and 12 bases for J; bases not matched to a gene: 7. This CDR3 spans 12 amino acids. Here the CDR3 reads CASSEQGVGQFF. CDR3 sequence (DNA): TGTGCCAGCAGCGAACAGGGGGTAGGGCAGTTCTTC.

With regard to this clonotype: Since a much larger clone is just one base distant, this may be a read error. The chain couples TRBV7-7 to TRBJ2-3, with 9 nucleotides matching TRBD1. J lost 7 bases, V lost 4 bases, and 3 bases had no gene match. In germline, CDR1 is SSHAT, CDR2 FNYEAQ (reference sequence). CDR3 length equals 13 residues. Here the CDR3 DNA reads TGTGCCAGCAGCTCCGGGACAGGGTATACGCAGTATTTT. It codes for CASSSGTGYTQYF.

The gene calls are TRBV20-1 and TRBJ2-1; 7 bases agree with TRBD2. CDR3 length equals 16 residues. V lost 0 bases to trimming and J lost 2 bases; unmatched junction nucleotides: 7. The germline CDR1 and CDR2 sequences are DFQATT and SNEGSKA (reference sequence). The CDR3 sequence is CSARDPPGGPYNEQFF. The CDR3 DNA reads as TGCAGTGCTAGAGACCCCCCGGGGGGTCCCTACAATGAGCAGTTCTTC.

This clonotype appeared many times. The rearrangement joins TRBV6-2 or TRBV6-3 to TRBJ2-1; D is uncertain. Deletions cut 0 bases from V and 9 bases from J, with 12 bases between. CDR3 length: 14 amino acids. In germline, CDR1 is MNHEY, CDR2 SVGEGT. CDR3 amino acids: CASSYSAEVPEQFF. The CDR3 DNA reads TGTGCCAGCAGTTACTCAGCCGAGGTTCCTGAGCAGTTCTTC.

There are many counts of this clonotype. The V and J genes are TRBV9 and TRBJ1-2; 7 bases line up with TRBD1. Trimming removed 4 bases from V and 8 bases from J; junction bases left unmatched: 11. The V gene's germline CDR1 is SGDLS and CDR2 YYNGEE. The CDR3 has 14 residues. The CDR3 DNA reads as TGTGCCAGCAGCCCTCAGACAGGGTTTCTCGGCTACACCTTC. It encodes CASSPQTGFLGYTF.

This clonotype showed up many times. The chain is built from TRBV5-1 and TRBJ2-1, with TRBD2 matching 8 bases. The CDR3 extends over 17 amino acids. V trimming: 4 bases; J trimming: 0 bases; junction bases outside the gene matches: 9. Germline assignment: CDR1 SGHRS and CDR2 YFSETQ. The CDR3 nucleotides are TGCGCCAGCAGCCGTAGAACTAGCGGCAGCTCCTACAATGAGCAGTTCTTC. Protein sequence: CASSRRTSGSSYNEQFF.

This clonotype was recorded many times. V is TRBV29-1 and J is TRBJ2-3, with 16 bases aligning to TRBD2. V lost 3 bases and J lost 7; bases outside the gene matches: 4. The CDR3 covers 15 residues. Per the germline V gene, CDR1 is SQVTM and CDR2 is ANQGSEA. The CDR3 nucleotides are TGCAGCGTTGAGGGACTAGCGGGAGGGCCGAATACGCAGTATTTT. It specifies CSVEGLAGGPNTQYF.

This clonotype has a handful of counts. The chain couples TRBV29-1 to TRBJ1-2; 8 positions match TRBD1. This CDR3 has 15 amino acids. The trim removed 2 bases at V and 8 bases at J, leaving 13 bases unmatched. Looked up from germline, CDR1 is SQVTM and CDR2 is ANQGSEA. The CDR3 nucleotides read TGCAGCGTTGAACGGGACAGGCTAACGTGGAGGGGCTACACCTTC. Translated, it gives CSVERDRLTWRGYTF.

As regards this clonotype: One base away lies a much larger clone, so this may be a sequencing read error. The J gene is TRBJ2-7, the V gene TRBV20-1; TRBD2 aligns across 7 bases. Germline V gene sequence: CDR1 DFQATT, CDR2 SNEGSKA (reference sequence). V shed 1 base and J 4 bases; nucleotides not matched to a gene: 19. The CDR3 covers 18 residues. CDR3 nucleotides: TGCAGTGCTAGAGGTGGAGGGAGGGCCGGATTTAAGTCTTACGAGCAGTACTTC. Translating gives CSARGGGRAGFKSYEQYF.

This clonotype was seen ten or more times. This chain joins TRBV4-1 and TRBJ2-7; D might be TRBD2 (5 bases). Germline V gives CDR1 MGHRA, CDR2 YSYEKL. This CDR3 region has 14 residues. The germline V and J ends were trimmed by 5 bases and 2 bases, with 13 bases remaining between them. The CDR3 sequence is CASSYDSGTYEQYF. In DNA, the CDR3 is TGCGCCAGCAGCTACGACTCGGGAACCTACGAGCAGTACTTC.

This clonotype was detected ten times or more. This chain joins TRBV7-8 and TRBJ2-1; 7 bases align to TRBD2. Germline assignment: CDR1 SGHVS and CDR2 FQNEAQ. With V trimmed by 5 bases and J by 8 bases, 15 bases remained unmatched. The CDR3 covers 16 residues. The CDR3 loop is CASSPAGLGVWHEQFF. As DNA, the CDR3 is TGTGCCAGCAGCCCCGCAGGACTAGGGGTGTGGCATGAGCAGTTCTTC.

This clonotype was counted ten times or more. The rearrangement uses TRBV12-3 or TRBV12-4 and TRBJ2-3; no definite D call. The CDR3 length is 14 residues. V lost 1 base, J lost 8 bases, and 13 bases lay in between. CDR3 sequence: CASSLGGQPLTQYF. The CDR3 DNA reads as TGTGCCAGCAGTTTAGGGGGTCAGCCCCTTACGCAGTATTTT.

This clonotype turned up a few times. J is TRBJ2-1 and V is TRBV7-2; maybe TRBD2 (5 bases). V lost 0 bases and J lost 4, with 13 bases in between. Germline values: CDR1 SGHTA, CDR2 FQGNSA. CDR3 length equals 16 residues. The CDR3: CASSLAWRVGYNEQFF. In nucleotides, the CDR3 is TGTGCCAGCAGCTTAGCGTGGCGGGTTGGGTACAATGAGCAGTTCTTC.

This clonotype occurred many times. The chain uses TRBV6-1 and TRBJ2-2; 10 nucleotides match TRBD2. The CDR3 runs 17 residues. Germline loops: CDR1 MNHNS, CDR2 SASEGT. After removal of 6 bases from V and 2 bases from J, the junction contained 9 bases not matched to a gene. In DNA form, the CDR3 reads TGTGCCAGCAGCCCTCTCAGCGGGAGGGAAAACACCGGGGAGCTGTTTTTT. Residues: CASSPLSGRENTGELFF.

As concerns this clonotype: A much larger clone sits a single nucleotide away, making a read error possible. The chain recombines TRBV12-3 or TRBV12-4 with TRBJ2-1; 7 nucleotides agree with TRBD2. This CDR3 is 14 amino acids long. CDR3 DNA: TGTGCCAGCGGTTTGTTCGTGGGAGGGAATGAGCAGTTCTTC. Encoded protein: CASGLFVGGNEQFF.